These 21 T cell receptor beta chains came from one sample sequenced in a study of blood T cell repertoires in COVID-19. The assay was immunoSEQ multiplex PCR, and TCRdb's table has in-frame clones only and misses some. Among 150,000 to 190,000 clones listed, approximately 80% were seen once. The sample comprised peripheral blood. The receptors come from a woman older than 75 with acute or convalescent COVID-19.

The rearrangement uses TRBV7-8 and TRBJ2-7; 9 nucleotides match TRBD1. V shed 5 bases and J 2 bases; nucleotides not matched to a gene: 19. CDR3 size: 19 residues. CDR1 is SGHVS and CDR2 is FQNEAQ in the germline V gene. CDR3 sequence (DNA): TGTGCCAGCAGCACCAAGGGGGCTACGGGGACAGGGAGTACCTACGAGCAGTACTTC. Translating it yields CASSTKGATGTGSTYEQYF. The full variable domain, with the rest looked up from reference TRBV7-8 and TRBJ2-7, is GAGVSQSPRYKVAKRGQDVALRCDPISGHVSLFWYQQALGQGPEFLTYFQNEAQLDKSGLPSDRFFAERPEGSVSTLKIQRTQQEDSAVYLCASSTKGATGTGSTYEQYFGPGTRLTVT.

The chain joins TRBV10-1 to TRBJ2-5, with D possibly TRBD2 on 6 matching bases. CDR1 and CDR2 from the germline V gene are WNHNN and SYGVQD (reference sequence). Between the trimmed V and J ends, which lost 0 bases and 5 bases, there was a span of 13 bases. The CDR3 runs to 15 residues. CDR3 loop: CASSESLEGRETQYF. The DNA for the CDR3 is TGCGCCAGCAGTGAGTCACTGGAGGGCCGGGAGACCCAGTACTTC.

The chain's CDR3 is CASSSDNYQPQHF. CDR3 DNA sequence: TGTGCCAGCAGTTCTGACAATTATCAGCCCCAGCATTTT. J is TRBJ1-5 and V is TRBV6-6, with no clear D. V shed 4 bases and J shed 5 bases, with 9 bases lying between them. Per the germline V gene, CDR1 is MNHNY and CDR2 is SVGAGI (reference sequence). The CDR3 spans 13 residues.

V is TRBV2 and J is TRBJ2-3, with D possibly being TRBD2 (6 bases). Germline lookup yields CDR1 SNHLY and CDR2 FYNNEI. V lost 6 bases and J 2 bases, leaving 9 bases between the germline ends. This CDR3 comprises 13 residues. The CDR3: CASSLAATDTQYF. The CDR3 region has the DNA TGTGCCAGCAGCTTAGCGGCCACAGATACGCAGTATTTT.

The chain employs TRBV6-1 and TRBJ2-1, with D possibly being TRBD1 (6 bases). V dropped 0 bases and J dropped 4 bases, with 13 bases sitting between them. The CDR3 contains 16 residues. The germline V gene has CDR1 MNHNS and CDR2 SASEGT. CDR3 region: CASSEAEGTIYNEQFF. DNA for the CDR3: TGTGCCAGCAGTGAAGCCGAAGGGACAATTTACAATGAGCAGTTCTTC.

V usage is TRBV7-7 and J usage is TRBJ2-2; TRBD2 aligns across 13 bases. Trimming cost V 1 base and J 7 bases; bases outside gene matches: 3. In germline, CDR1 is SSHAT, CDR2 FNYEAQ (reference sequence). The CDR3 has 16 residues. The CDR3: CASSLGGLAGNGELFF. CDR3 nucleotide sequence: TGTGCCAGCAGCTTAGGGGGACTAGCGGGAAACGGGGAGCTGTTTTTT.

The chain couples TRBV6-1 to TRBJ1-2; D perhaps matches TRBD1 (6 bases). The V and J ends lost 3 bases and 7 bases respectively, with 18 bases between them. The CDR3 runs 15 residues. From germline, CDR1 is MNHNS and CDR2 SASEGT. The CDR3 loop reads CASSEGLTGFFGYTF. The DNA for the CDR3 is TGTGCCAGCAGTGAGGGTCTGACAGGTTTTTTTGGCTACACCTTC.

Note on this clone: The same CDR3 also results from other DNA sequences found in this sample. V gene TRBV27 combines with J gene TRBJ1-1; tentatively, D is TRBD1 (5 bases). The CDR3 loop spans 14 amino acids. Germline CDR1 and CDR2: MNHEY and SMNVEV (reference sequence). Trimming stripped 1 base from V and 5 bases from J, with 11 bases between. CDR3 amino acids: CASSLFQGGTEAFF. The CDR3 bases are TGTGCCAGCAGTTTATTCCAGGGAGGGACTGAAGCTTTCTTT.

The chain recombines TRBV5-1 with TRBJ2-1; TRBD2 is a possible D gene (6 bases). Trimming pared 4 bases from V and 2 bases from J, leaving 13 bases between. The CDR3 loop spans 15 amino acids. CDR1 and CDR2 (germline): SGHRS, YFSETQ. The CDR3 DNA reads as TGCGCCAGCAGCAAGTCTCCGGGGGCCTACAATGAGCAGTTCTTC. It yields the protein CASSKSPGAYNEQFF. Together with reference TRBV5-1 and TRBJ2-1, the CDR3 gives the full variable domain: KAGVTQTPRYLIKTRGQQVTLSCSPISGHRSVSWYQQTPGQGLQFLFEYFSETQRNKGNFPGRFSGRQFSNSRSEMNVSTLELGDSALYLCASSKSPGAYNEQFFGPGTRLTVL.

The count of this clone is one. This chain links TRBV19 with TRBJ2-4; a possible D gene is TRBD1 (6 bases). Germline lookup yields CDR1 LNHDA and CDR2 SQIVND (reference sequence). This CDR3 has 13 amino acids. V was cut by 3 bases and J by 4 bases, with 7 bases left in between. In DNA, the CDR3 is TGTGCCAGTAGTATGGGACAAAAAAACATTCAGTACTTC. It specifies CASSMGQKNIQYF.

This sequence joins TRBV9 and TRBJ2-5; 9 bases are shared with TRBD1. The junction had 2 bases not matched to a gene; V was cut back by 2 bases and J by 3 bases. The CDR3 totals 14 residues. The germline CDR1 and CDR2 sequences are SGDLS and YYNGEE. The CDR3 sequence is CASSVRTGEETQYF. CDR3 nucleotide sequence: TGTGCCAGCAGCGTCCGGACAGGGGAAGAGACCCAGTACTTC.

The V and J genes are TRBV5-6 and TRBJ2-1; D may be TRBD2 (6 bases). CDR1 SGHDT and CDR2 YYEEEE come from the germline V gene. The ends were cut back, 2 bases at V and 3 bases at J, with 18 bases in the middle. The CDR3 is 17 residues long. The CDR3 sequence is CASSFRLARMIYNEQFF. CDR3 nucleotides: TGTGCCAGCAGCTTCCGGCTAGCGAGGATGATCTACAATGAGCAGTTCTTC.

The chain carries TRBV19 and TRBJ2-7; 7 nucleotides match TRBD1. J lost 2 bases, V lost 6 bases, and 4 bases had no gene match. The CDR3 runs to 13 residues. Germline V gene data show CDR1 as LNHDA and CDR2 as SQIVND (reference sequence). In nucleotides, the CDR3 is TGTGCCAGTAGCCACGACAGGGCCTACGAGCAGTACTTC. Translation: CASSHDRAYEQYF. The full variable domain, rest sourced from reference TRBV19 and TRBJ2-7, is DGGITQSPKYLFRKEGQNVTLSCEQNLNHDAMYWYRQDPGQGLRLIYYSQIVNDFQKGDIAEGYSVSREKKESFPLTVTSAQKNPTAFYLCASSHDRAYEQYFGPGTRLTVT.

The table lists this clone with a count of one. This CDR3 reads CASSVGTAQGSEKLFF. In nucleotides, the CDR3 is TGCGCCAGCAGCGTCGGGACAGCCCAGGGGAGTGAAAAACTGTTTTTT. This chain links TRBV5-1 with TRBJ1-4; 7 bases match TRBD1. From germline, CDR1 is SGHRS and CDR2 YFSETQ. The CDR3 contains 16 residues. The J segment lost 7 bases and the V segment lost 4 bases, leaving 13 bases of the junction unmatched.

This chain joins TRBV5-1 and TRBJ1-4, with D possibly matching TRBD1 (6 bases). With 4 bases removed from V and 8 bases from J, the gap between germline ends came to 21 bases. This CDR3 has 16 amino acids. Germline V CDR1 and CDR2: SGHRS, YFSETQ. The CDR3 region is CASSAPLRGGREKLFF. In nucleotides, the CDR3 is TGCGCCAGCAGCGCGCCCCTGAGGGGGGGACGGGAAAAACTGTTTTTT.

The chain uses TRBV2 and TRBJ1-5; the match to TRBD1 covers 7 bases. The CDR3 is 15 residues long. The trim removed 4 bases at V and 0 bases at J, leaving 3 bases unmatched. CDR1 SNHLY and CDR2 FYNNEI come from the germline V gene. The CDR3 protein is CASSVGQNSNQPQHF. The DNA for the CDR3 is TGTGCCAGCAGTGTGGGACAGAATAGCAATCAGCCCCAGCATTTT.

This chain joins TRBV19 and TRBJ1-4; 9 bases map to TRBD1. CDR1 and CDR2 from the germline V gene are LNHDA and SQIVND (reference sequence). Trimming cost V 5 bases and J 11 bases; bases outside gene matches: 3. The CDR3 runs to 12 residues. CDR3 sequence: CASSSDRGKLFF. The CDR3 bases are TGTGCCAGTAGTTCAGACAGGGGGAAACTGTTTTTT.

This rearrangement joins TRBV3-1 (or the pseudogene TRBV3-2) to TRBJ2-1, with D perhaps matching TRBD2 (6 bases). V was cut by 4 bases and J by 0 bases, with 16 bases left in between. The CDR3 extends over 17 amino acids. Germline CDR1 reads LGHDT; CDR2 reads YNNKEL (reference sequence). The CDR3 sequence: CASSLSGTRLSYNEQFF. CDR3 nucleotides: TGTGCCAGCAGCCTCTCCGGGACTCGTCTCTCCTACAATGAGCAGTTCTTC.

The rearrangement links TRBV18 to TRBJ2-5; TRBD2 matches at 8 bases. The CDR3 runs 16 residues. Germline CDR1 and CDR2: KGHSH and LQKENI. J was trimmed by 5 bases and V by 1 base; bases with no gene match: 9. The CDR3 bases are TGTGCCAGCTCACCACGCCTAGCGGGCGAGGGGGAGACCCAGTACTTC. Translating gives CASSPRLAGEGETQYF.

The V gene is TRBV6-5, the J gene TRBJ2-7, with TRBD2 identical over 10 bases. Germline V lookup: CDR1 MNHEY, CDR2 SVGAGI. The CDR3 has 15 amino acids. J was trimmed by 3 bases and V by 6 bases; bases with no gene match: 8. The CDR3 region has the DNA TGTGCCAGCAGCCAGATAGCGGGAGGCTTCTACGAGCAGTACTTC. Amino acids: CASSQIAGGFYEQYF.

This clone has just one count. CDR3 in amino acids: CAWSVLTDKYF. The CDR3, as DNA: TGTGCCTGGAGTGTGTTGACCGACAAGTACTTC. V usage is TRBV30 and J usage is TRBJ2-7; the D is unclear. The CDR3 runs 11 residues. CDR1 and CDR2 from the germline V gene are GTSNPN and SVGIG (reference sequence). V lost 0 bases and J lost 11, with 11 bases in between.